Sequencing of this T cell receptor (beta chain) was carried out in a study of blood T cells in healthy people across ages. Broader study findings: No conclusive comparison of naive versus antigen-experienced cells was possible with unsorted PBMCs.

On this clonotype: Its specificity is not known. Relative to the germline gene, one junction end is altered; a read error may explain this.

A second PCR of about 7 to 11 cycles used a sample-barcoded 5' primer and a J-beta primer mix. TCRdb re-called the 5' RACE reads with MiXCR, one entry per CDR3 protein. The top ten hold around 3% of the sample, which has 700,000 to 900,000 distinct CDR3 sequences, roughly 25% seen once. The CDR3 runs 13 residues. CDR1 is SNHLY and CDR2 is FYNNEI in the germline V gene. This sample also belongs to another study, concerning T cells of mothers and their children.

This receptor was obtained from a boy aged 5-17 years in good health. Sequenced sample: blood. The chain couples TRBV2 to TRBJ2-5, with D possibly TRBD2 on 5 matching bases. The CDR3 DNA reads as TGCGCCAGCACTCACCGAGGAGGCGAGACCCAGTACTTC. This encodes CASTHRGGETQYF.